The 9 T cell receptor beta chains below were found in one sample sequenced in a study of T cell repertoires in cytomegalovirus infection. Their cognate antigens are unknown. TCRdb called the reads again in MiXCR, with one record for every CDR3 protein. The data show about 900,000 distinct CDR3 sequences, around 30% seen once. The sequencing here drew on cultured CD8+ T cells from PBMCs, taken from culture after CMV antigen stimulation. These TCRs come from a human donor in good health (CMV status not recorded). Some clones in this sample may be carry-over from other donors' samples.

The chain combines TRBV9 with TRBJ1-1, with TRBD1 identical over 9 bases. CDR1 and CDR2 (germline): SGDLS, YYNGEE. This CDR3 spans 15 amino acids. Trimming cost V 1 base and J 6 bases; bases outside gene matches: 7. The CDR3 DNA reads TGTGCCAGCAGCGTACCCGGGACAGGGCCCCCTGAAGCTTTCTTT. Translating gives CASSVPGTGPPEAFF.

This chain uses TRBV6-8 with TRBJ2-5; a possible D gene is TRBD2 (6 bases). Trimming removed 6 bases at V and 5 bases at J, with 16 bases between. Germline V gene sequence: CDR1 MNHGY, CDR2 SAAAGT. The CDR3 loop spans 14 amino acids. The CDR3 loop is CASSHEEGWETQYF. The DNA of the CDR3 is TGTGCCAGCAGCCACGAGGAGGGCTGGGAGACCCAGTACTTC.

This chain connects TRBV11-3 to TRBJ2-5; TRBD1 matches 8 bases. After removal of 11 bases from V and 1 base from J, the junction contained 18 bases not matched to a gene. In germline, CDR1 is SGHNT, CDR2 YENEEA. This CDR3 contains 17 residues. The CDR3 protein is CAGSKHSSGTGQETQYF. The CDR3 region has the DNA TGTGCCGGCTCCAAACACAGCAGTGGGACAGGCCAAGAGACCCAGTACTTC.

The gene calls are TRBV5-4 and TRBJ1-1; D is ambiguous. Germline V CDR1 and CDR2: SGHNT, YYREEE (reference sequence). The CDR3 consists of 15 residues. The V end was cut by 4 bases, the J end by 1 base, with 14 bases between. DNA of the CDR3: TGTGCCAGCAGCGTGCGGAGGGCTTCGAACACTGAAGCTTTCTTT. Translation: CASSVRRASNTEAFF.

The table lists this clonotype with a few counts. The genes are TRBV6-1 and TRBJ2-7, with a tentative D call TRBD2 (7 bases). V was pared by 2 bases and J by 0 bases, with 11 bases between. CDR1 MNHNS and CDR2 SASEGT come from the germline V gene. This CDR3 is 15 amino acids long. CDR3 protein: CASSERGGSSYEQYF. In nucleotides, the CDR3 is TGTGCCAGCAGTGAAAGGGGGGGAAGCTCCTACGAGCAGTACTTC.

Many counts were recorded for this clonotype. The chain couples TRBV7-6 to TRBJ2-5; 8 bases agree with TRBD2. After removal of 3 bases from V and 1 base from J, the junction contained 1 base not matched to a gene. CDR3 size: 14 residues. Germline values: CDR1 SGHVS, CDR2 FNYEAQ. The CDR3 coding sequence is TGTGCCAGCAGCTTCGCGGGGGGCCAAGAGACCCAGTACTTC. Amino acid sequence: CASSFAGGQETQYF.

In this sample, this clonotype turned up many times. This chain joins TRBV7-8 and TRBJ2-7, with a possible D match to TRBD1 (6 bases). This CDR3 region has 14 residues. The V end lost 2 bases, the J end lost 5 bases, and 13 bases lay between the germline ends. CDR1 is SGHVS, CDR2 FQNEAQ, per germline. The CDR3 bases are TGTGCCAGCAGCTTAAGAACAGGGCGCAACGAGCAGTACTTC. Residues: CASSLRTGRNEQYF.

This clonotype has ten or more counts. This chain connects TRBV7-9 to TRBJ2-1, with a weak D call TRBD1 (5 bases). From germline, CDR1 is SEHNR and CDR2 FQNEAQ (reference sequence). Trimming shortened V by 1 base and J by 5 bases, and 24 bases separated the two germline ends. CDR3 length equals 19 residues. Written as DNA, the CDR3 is TGTGCCAGCAGCTTAGGAGTGCTTCAGGGATTCTCCATTGACAATGAGCAGTTCTTC. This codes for CASSLGVLQGFSIDNEQFF.

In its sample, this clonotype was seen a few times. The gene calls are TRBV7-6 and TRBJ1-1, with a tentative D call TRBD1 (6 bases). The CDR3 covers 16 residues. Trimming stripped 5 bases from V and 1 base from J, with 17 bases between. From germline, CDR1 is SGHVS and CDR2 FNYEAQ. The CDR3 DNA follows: TGTGCCAGCAGCGACTGGGGGGCCGGTAGGAACACTGAAGCTTTCTTT. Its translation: CASSDWGAGRNTEAFF.